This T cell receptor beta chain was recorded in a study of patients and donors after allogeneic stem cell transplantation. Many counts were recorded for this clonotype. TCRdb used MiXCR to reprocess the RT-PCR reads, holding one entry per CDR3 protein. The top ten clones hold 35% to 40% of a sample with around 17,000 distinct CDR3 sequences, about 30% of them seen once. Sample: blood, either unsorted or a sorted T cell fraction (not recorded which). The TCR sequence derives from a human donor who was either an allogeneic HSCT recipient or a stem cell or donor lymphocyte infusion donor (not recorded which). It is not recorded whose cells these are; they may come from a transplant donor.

The CDR3 reads CSVVGQGGLNEKLFF. The CDR3 DNA sequence: TGCAGCGTTGTAGGTCAGGGGGGGCTTAATGAAAAACTGTTTTTT. This chain connects TRBV29-1 to TRBJ1-4; 7 positions match TRBD1. The trim removed 4 bases at V and 4 bases at J, leaving 9 bases unmatched. The CDR3 runs 15 residues. CDR1 is SQVTM and CDR2 is ANQGSEA in the germline V gene.